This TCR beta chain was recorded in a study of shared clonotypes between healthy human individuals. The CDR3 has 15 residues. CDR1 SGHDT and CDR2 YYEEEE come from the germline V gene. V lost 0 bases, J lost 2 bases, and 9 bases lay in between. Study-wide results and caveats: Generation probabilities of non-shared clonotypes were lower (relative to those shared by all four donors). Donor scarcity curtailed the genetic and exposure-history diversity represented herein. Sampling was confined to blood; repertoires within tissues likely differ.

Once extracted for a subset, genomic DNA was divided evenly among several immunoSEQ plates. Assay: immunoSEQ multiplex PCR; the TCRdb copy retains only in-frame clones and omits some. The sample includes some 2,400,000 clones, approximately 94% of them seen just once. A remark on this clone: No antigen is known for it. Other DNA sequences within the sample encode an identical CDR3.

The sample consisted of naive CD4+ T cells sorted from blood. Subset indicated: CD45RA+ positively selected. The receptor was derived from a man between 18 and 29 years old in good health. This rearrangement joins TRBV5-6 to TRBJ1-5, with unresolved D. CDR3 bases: TGTGCCAGCAGCTTGGCCGGCGGGGGCAATCAGCCCCAGCATTTT. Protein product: CASSLAGGGNQPQHF. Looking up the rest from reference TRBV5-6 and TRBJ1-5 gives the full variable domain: DAGVTQSPTHLIKTRGQQVTLRCSPKSGHDTVSWYQQALGQGPQFIFQYYEEEERQRGNFPDRFSGHQFPNYSSELNVNALLLGDSALYLCASSLAGGGNQPQHFGDGTRLSIL.